One sample yielded the 12 T cell receptor beta chains listed below, sequenced in a study of vaccination effects on CD4 cells after COVID-19. Ahead of sequencing, the ViraFEST assay grew antigen-specific CD4+ T cells using viral peptide pools. Cells that had been cultured for 10 days were the source of isolated CD4+ T cells. PCR confirmed that the person was infected with SARS-CoV-2 between March and December 2020. Method: immunoSEQ multiplex PCR; TCRdb's copy keeps in-frame clones and lacks some. Counted here are 63,000 or so clones, 73% occurring once; the ten biggest clones make up around 5%. For these TCRs, the target antigens are not known. The material sequenced was CD4+ T cells from PBMCs cultured with HIV peptides, taken before COVID-19 vaccination. The subset here: HIV-1 Nef peptide pool negative control/reference culture. These receptors all come from a human donor who had a prior SARS-CoV-2 infection.

The chain couples TRBV5-4 to TRBJ2-1, with 11 nucleotides matching TRBD1. CDR3 size: 16 residues. Losses at the gene ends were 4 bases for V and 4 bases for J; bases not matched to a gene: 7. The germline V gene encodes CDR1 SGHNT and CDR2 YYREEE (reference sequence). The CDR3 protein is CASSARTGGEYNEQFF. In DNA form, the CDR3 reads TGTGCCAGCAGCGCCCGGACAGGGGGCGAGTACAATGAGCAGTTCTTC.

The chain carries TRBV7-8 and TRBJ2-7, with 11 bases aligning to TRBD2. Germline-derived CDR1 and CDR2 are SGHVS and FQNEAQ. The trim removed 1 base at V and 3 bases at J, leaving 2 bases unmatched. CDR3 length equals 15 residues. For the CDR3, the DNA is TGTGCCAGCAGCTTAGGGACTAGCGGGCTCTACGAGCAGTACTTC. It translates to CASSLGTSGLYEQYF.

This clone appeared a few times. The chain couples TRBV3-1 (or the pseudogene TRBV3-2) to TRBJ2-6, with 7 bases identical to TRBD2. The germline V gene encodes CDR1 LGHDT and CDR2 YNNKEL (reference sequence). The V gene end was trimmed by 4 bases and the J gene end by 2 bases; junction bases not matched to a gene: 2. The CDR3 length is 15 residues. CDR3 in DNA: TGTGCCAGCAGCCTCGCGGGAGCTGGGGCCAACGTCCTGACTTTC. Its protein product is CASSLAGAGANVLTF.

The chain uses TRBV5-1 and TRBJ1-2; 7 bases are shared with TRBD1. After removal of 0 bases from V and 4 bases from J, the junction contained 3 bases not matched to a gene. The CDR3 spans 14 residues. Looked up from germline, CDR1 is SGHRS and CDR2 is YFSETQ. In DNA, the CDR3 is TGCGCCAGCAGCTTGGTATCAGGGGGCTATGGCTACACCTTC. This codes for CASSLVSGGYGYTF.

The chain is built from TRBV9 and TRBJ1-1, with 7 bases that match TRBD1. The CDR3 runs to 15 residues. CDR1 is SGDLS and CDR2 is YYNGEE in the germline V gene. The V and J ends lost 5 bases and 0 bases, in that order; junction bases with no gene match: 7. CDR3 loop: CASSRQGRMNTEAFF. The DNA for the CDR3 is TGTGCCAGCAGTCGACAGGGAAGGATGAACACTGAAGCTTTCTTT. The whole variable domain, filled in from reference TRBV9 and TRBJ1-1, reads DSGVTQTPKHLITATGQRVTLRCSPRSGDLSVYWYQQSLDQGLQFLIQYYNGEERAKGNILERFSAQQFPDLHSELNLSSLELGDSALYFCASSRQGRMNTEAFFGQGTRLTVV.

Note on this clone: The same CDR3 arises from other DNA sequences in this sample as well. The chain couples TRBV7-9 to TRBJ2-3, with D possibly TRBD1 on 6 matching bases. Trimming took 6 bases from V and 2 from J, leaving 12 bases between them. Germline values: CDR1 SEHNR, CDR2 FQNEAQ (reference sequence). The CDR3 totals 14 residues. CDR3 nucleotides: TGTGCCAGCAGTCCCCCAGGGGACACAGATACGCAGTATTTT. Translation: CASSPPGDTDTQYF.

This chain joins TRBV2 and TRBJ2-7; 7 positions agree with TRBD1. This CDR3 region has 12 residues. The V segment lost 5 bases and the J segment 3 bases; nucleotides outside the gene matches: 1. Germline V gives CDR1 SNHLY, CDR2 FYNNEI. The CDR3: CASSNRGYEQYF. The CDR3 DNA reads TGTGCCAGCAGTAACAGGGGCTACGAGCAGTACTTC.

The chain uses TRBV19 and TRBJ1-1, with TRBD1 as a possible D gene (5 bases). Germline CDR1 LNHDA, CDR2 SQIVND (reference sequence). Trimming removed 4 bases from V and 4 bases from J, with 19 bases in between. The CDR3 totals 16 residues. The CDR3 is CASSRGPFLGGTEAFF. DNA of the CDR3: TGTGCCAGTAGTAGGGGCCCCTTTCTGGGAGGCACTGAAGCTTTCTTT.

This chain connects TRBV11-2 to TRBJ2-2; 8 nucleotides line up with TRBD1. Germline V gene lookup returns CDR1 SGHAT and CDR2 FQNNGV. The trim removed 3 bases at V and 5 bases at J, leaving 5 bases unmatched. CDR3 length equals 15 residues. The CDR3 DNA reads as TGTGCCAGCAGCTTCAGGACAGGGATTACCGGGGAGCTGTTTTTT. Its protein product is CASSFRTGITGELFF.

The CDR3 here is CASSARDRNYGYTF. DNA for the CDR3: TGTGCCAGCAGTGCCCGGGACAGGAACTATGGCTACACCTTC. The V and J genes are TRBV2 and TRBJ1-2; TRBD1 agrees at 8 bases. This CDR3 is built from 14 residues. Trimming took 4 bases from V and 2 from J; bases not matched to a gene: 3. Germline lookup yields CDR1 SNHLY and CDR2 FYNNEI.

The chain joins TRBV2 to TRBJ2-7; D assignment may be TRBD1 or TRBD2 (6 bases each). The V gene's germline CDR1 is SNHLY and CDR2 FYNNEI. The CDR3 length is 14 residues. V was trimmed by 4 bases and J by 3 bases, leaving 13 bases between them. The CDR3: CASSGPQGLYEQYF. CDR3 DNA sequence: TGTGCCAGCAGTGGCCCACAGGGACTCTACGAGCAGTACTTC.

The V gene is TRBV7-3, the J gene TRBJ2-3; 11 bases are a match to TRBD2. Germline CDR1 and CDR2: SGHTA and FQGTGA. V shed 4 bases, J shed 2 bases, and the junction held 8 bases outside the gene matches. The CDR3 runs to 17 residues. CDR3 coding DNA: TGTGCCAGCAGCTCCCCACTAGCGGGGGACAACACAGATACGCAGTATTTT. This codes for CASSSPLAGDNTDTQYF.